This T cell receptor beta chain was retrieved from a study of OX40 agonist ivuxolimab in advanced cancers. Study-level background: Administration of intravenous ivuxolimab to patients occurred every 2 weeks at 0.01 to 10 mg/kg.

Repertoires were generated with immunoSEQ multiplex PCR, while TCRdb's copy carries only in-frame clones and drops some. The sample includes tens of thousands of clones, roughly 93% of them seen just once. A single count supports this clone. Blood sampling took place at baseline, cycle 4 day 1, and cycle 7 day 1. V lost 3 bases, J lost 3 bases, and 12 bases lay in between. Germline-derived CDR1 and CDR2 are SNHLY and FYNNEI. There are 15 residues in the CDR3. This specimen consisted of CD4+ or CD8+ T cells sorted from blood, obtained in a trial of the OX40 agonist ivuxolimab. V and J are TRBV2 and TRBJ1-3; D possibly corresponds to TRBD1 (6 bases). This clonotype was obtained from an adult with an advanced solid tumor such as melanoma, head and neck, liver or kidney cancer. In DNA form, the CDR3 reads TGTGCCAGCAGTGACAGGGGAGTTGGTGGAAACACCATATATTTT. This translates into CASSDRGVGGNTIYF.